This is a list of T cell receptor beta chains from one sample in a study of glioma-infiltrating T cells after dendritic cell vaccination. Data came from immunoSEQ multiplex PCR; TCRdb stores just in-frame clones and leaves some out. In the table there are tens of thousands of clones, around 87% of which are singletons. Sequences were derived from blood, sampled after dendritic cell vaccination. The receptors here all came from a human donor with glioblastoma. Each CDR3 is given with its conserved first and last residue. A D gene is named only where the DNA matches it firmly. The size of a clone is reported for some rows only, either as once, few or many, or as a class for expanded clones.

clone_size,v_call,cdr3_length,d_call,j_call,cdr3_nt,cdr3_aa
NA,TRBV11-3,15,TRBD1,TRBJ1-2,TGTGCCAGCAGCTTAGGAGGGACAGGCAACTATGGCTACACCTTC,CASSLGGTGNYGYTF
NA,TRBV18,14,NA,TRBJ2-7,TGTGCCAGCTCTTCGGATCGGACAAAGCACGAGCAGTACTTC,CASSSDRTKHEQYF
NA,TRBV19,15,NA,TRBJ2-5,TGTGCCAGTAGTGCCCGCGGGACAGTTCAAGAGACCCAGTACTTC,CASSARGTVQETQYF
NA,TRBV5-4,15,NA,TRBJ1-6,TGTGCCAGCAGCTTGGCGACAGAACTCAATTCACCCCTCCACTTT,CASSLATELNSPLHF
NA,TRBV9,15,NA,TRBJ1-3,TGTGCCAGCAGCGTATCAGGGAGGACTGGAAACACCATATATTTT,CASSVSGRTGNTIYF
NA,TRBV29-1,14,TRBD1,TRBJ2-1,TGCAGCGGCCGGGACAGGGGTTCCTACAATGAGCAGTTCTTC,CSGRDRGSYNEQFF
NA,TRBV19,16,TRBD2,TRBJ2-5,TGTGCCAGTAGTGTCACAGGACTAGCGGGAGGGTCGAAGCAGTACTTC,CASSVTGLAGGSKQYF
once,TRBV6-1,18,TRBD2,TRBJ2-3,TGTGCCAGCAGTGCGGGACTAGCGATACCCGGTAGCACAGATACGCAGTATTTT,CASSAGLAIPGSTDTQYF
NA,TRBV5-6,16,TRBD2,TRBJ2-5,TGTGCCAGCAGCCGACCTAGCGGGGGATTCCAAGAGACCCAGTACTTC,CASSRPSGGFQETQYF
NA,TRBV5-8,16,TRBD2,TRBJ2-5,TGTGCCAGCAGCTTGGCCGGGGGGATCGGACAAGAGACCCAGTACTTC,CASSLAGGIGQETQYF
NA,TRBV11-3,15,NA,TRBJ2-2,TGTGCCAGCAGCTCCAGGGGCCCGAACACCGGGGAGCTGTTTTTT,CASSSRGPNTGELFF
NA,TRBV5-1,14,NA,TRBJ2-4,TGCGCCAGCAGCTTGGTCTCTAGCGCGAACATTCAGTACTTC,CASSLVSSANIQYF
NA,TRBV15,11,NA,TRBJ2-7,TGTGCCACCAGCAGCGGGACTGTGGAGTACTTC,CATSSGTVEYF
NA,TRBV19,16,NA,TRBJ1-3,TGTGCCAGTAGTATAGGAGCTTATTCCTCTGGAAACACCATATATTTT,CASSIGAYSSGNTIYF
NA,TRBV7-7,16,TRBD2,TRBJ2-1,TGTGCTAGCAGCCAGGGGTCTAGCGGGAGTTTCTATGAGCAGTTCTTC,CASSQGSSGSFYEQFF
NA,TRBV4-1,14,NA,TRBJ1-2,TGCGCCAGCAGCCAAGGTTCAGGGAACTATGGCTACACCTTC,CASSQGSGNYGYTF
NA,TRBV19,14,NA,TRBJ2-7,TGTGCCAGTAGTCACCGGGGGAGCTCCTACGAGCAGTACTTC,CASSHRGSSYEQYF
NA,TRBV30,13,TRBD1,TRBJ2-2,TGTGCCTGGGGGGACAGGGTGGGCGGGGAGCTGTTTTTT,CAWGDRVGGELFF
NA,TRBV11-3,14,TRBD1,TRBJ2-7,TGTGCCAGCAGCTCCCGGGACAGGGGCTACGAGCAGTACTTC,CASSSRDRGYEQYF
NA,TRBV29-1,15,TRBD1,TRBJ2-7,TGCAGCGTTGAGGCCCGGGACAGCATACGGTACGAGCAGTACTTC,CSVEARDSIRYEQYF
NA,TRBV30,13,NA,TRBJ2-1,TGTGCCTGGACCGGGACTTTCTCCGCTGAGCAGTTCTTC,CAWTGTFSAEQFF
NA,TRBV7-8,14,TRBD1,TRBJ2-5,TGTGCCAGCAGCTTAGTAGGGACAGCAGAGACCCAGTACTTC,CASSLVGTAETQYF
NA,TRBV7-9,14,NA,TRBJ1-3,TGTGCCAGCAGTCGACACAACTCTGGAAACACCATATATTTT,CASSRHNSGNTIYF
NA,TRBV20-1,10,NA,TRBJ2-5,TGCAGTGCCACTGGAGAGACCCAGTACTTC,CSATGETQYF
NA,TRBV5-1,13,NA,TRBJ1-2,TGCGCCAGCAGCTGGGGGGTTCAAGAGGGCTACACCTTC,CASSWGVQEGYTF
NA,TRBV5-1,14,NA,TRBJ2-5,TGCGCCAGTAACCACGGGATGGGTGGAGAGACCCAGTACTTC,CASNHGMGGETQYF
few,TRBV4-1,15,NA,TRBJ1-4,TGCGCCAGCAGCCCGCAAGGGGCAGCGAGAGAAAAACTGTTTTTT,CASSPQGAAREKLFF
NA,TRBV25-1,16,TRBD2,TRBJ2-1,TGTGCCAGCAGTGAACACGGAGCGGGGCGCTACAATGAGCAGTTCTTC,CASSEHGAGRYNEQFF
NA,TRBV4-3,16,NA,TRBJ2-6,TGCGCCAGCAGCCAAGCAGGCCGCTCTGGGGCCAACGTCCTGACTTTC,CASSQAGRSGANVLTF
NA,TRBV10-1,13,NA,TRBJ2-7,TGCGCCAGCAGTGTAGGACAGTCCTACGAGCAGTACTTC,CASSVGQSYEQYF
NA,TRBV5-1,14,NA,TRBJ1-3,TGCGCCAGCAGCCTCGACAGCTCTGGAAACACCATATATTTT,CASSLDSSGNTIYF
NA,TRBV5-1,15,NA,TRBJ1-2,TGCGCCAGCAGCTTGAGGGGCCCACCCGACTATGGCTACACCTTC,CASSLRGPPDYGYTF
NA,TRBV2,14,TRBD1,TRBJ2-7,TGTGCCAGCAGCGGGACAGGGGGCATCCACGAGCAGTACTTC,CASSGTGGIHEQYF
NA,TRBV19,14,NA,TRBJ2-7,TGTGCCAGTAGTGTACAGGTAATTTCCTACGAGCAGTACTTC,CASSVQVISYEQYF
NA,TRBV19,14,NA,TRBJ1-1,TGTGCCAGTAGACTGACAGATTCGAACACTGAAGCTTTCTTT,CASRLTDSNTEAFF
NA,TRBV6-1,14,NA,TRBJ1-3,TGTGCCAGCAGTGAAGGCAGGGCTGGAAACACCATATATTTT,CASSEGRAGNTIYF
NA,TRBV19,16,NA,TRBJ2-5,TGTGCCAGTAGTCGGGTGAGAAGGGGCGGAGAAGAGACCCAGTACTTC,CASSRVRRGGEETQYF
NA,TRBV19,15,NA,TRBJ2-7,TGTGCCAGTAGTAATCACCTAGGCGGGGAATTCGAGCAGTACTTC,CASSNHLGGEFEQYF
NA,TRBV4-1,15,NA,TRBJ1-2,TGCGCCAGCAGCCAAGATCGAGTGGGAGGTAATGGCTACACCTTC,CASSQDRVGGNGYTF
once,TRBV18,15,TRBD2,TRBJ2-7,TGTGCCAGCTCACCAGAATTAGCGGGGACCTACGAGCAGTACTTC,CASSPELAGTYEQYF
NA,TRBV7-9,12,NA,TRBJ1-4,TGTGCCAGCAGCGGGGACACTTGGTTTCTGTTTTTT,CASSGDTWFLFF
few,TRBV25-1,15,NA,TRBJ2-2,TGTGCCAGCAGTCTTGGACTGGAGAACACCGGGGAGCTGTTTTTT,CASSLGLENTGELFF
NA,TRBV19,14,NA,TRBJ1-2,TGTGCCAGTACCCCCCCCCAGGGCAGCTATGGCTACACCTTC,CASTPPQGSYGYTF
NA,TRBV6-1,14,TRBD2,TRBJ2-7,TGTGCCGGATCCGGGACTAGCGGTTCCTACGAGCAGTACTTC,CAGSGTSGSYEQYF
once,TRBV7-9,14,TRBD1,TRBJ1-1,TGTGCCAGCAGCATCGGACAGGAGAACACTGAAGCTTTCTTT,CASSIGQENTEAFF
few,TRBV5-5,15,TRBD1,TRBJ2-2,TGTGCCAGCAGCCTAACGACAGGGATCACCGGGGAGCTGTTTTTT,CASSLTTGITGELFF
NA,TRBV18,15,NA,TRBJ2-3,TGTGCCAGCTCACCACTGGGGGAGGCCCCAGATACGCAGTATTTT,CASSPLGEAPDTQYF
NA,TRBV29-1,13,NA,TRBJ2-1,TGCAGCGTTGATGGGCTACTCTACAATGAGCAGTTCTTC,CSVDGLLYNEQFF
NA,TRBV7-2,13,NA,TRBJ1-1,TGTGCCAGCAGCTGGGGACAGAACACTGAAGCTTTCTTT,CASSWGQNTEAFF
NA,TRBV7-2,15,NA,TRBJ1-4,TGTGCCAGCAGCCTAAGGGGAGGGAGGGATGAAAAACTGTTTTTT,CASSLRGGRDEKLFF
NA,TRBV29-1,14,TRBD1,TRBJ2-7,TGCAGCGTGGGGGTTGGGACAGGGCCCCACGAGCAGTACTTC,CSVGVGTGPHEQYF